This TCR beta chain originates from a study of blood T cell repertoires in COVID-19 (dated by TCRdb to about 2020). In terms of the full investigation: Samples covering the acute and convalescent phases of COVID-19 were provided by collaborators in the United States, Italy and Spain. HLA class I and class II types, where available, came from metadata supplied by the sample provider rather than from assay-based typing. The sample metadata nearly always contained a de-identified subject ID, COVID-19 status, age in years and sex. The repertoires were made available in a free public database intended to serve as a resource for research on the immune response to SARS-CoV-2. Deeply sampled blood TCRbeta repertoires from subjects exposed to, actively infected with, or recovered from COVID-19 were included in the dataset. The material from the prospective study consisted of cDNA or gDNA derived from T cells, B-cell-depleted T cells, or PBMCs. The samples were drawn from the first 160 participants of the ongoing ImmuneRACE study and from over 950 subjects provided by 6 global collaborators.

TCRbeta CDR3 regions were amplified from genomic DNA by means of the immunoSEQ Assay, a bias-controlled multiplex PCR. On the authors' methods: Nucleated cell counts per sample were estimated from amplification of reference gene primers within the assay. To quantify the absolute abundance of each unique TCRbeta CDR3 rearrangement, sequence reads were collapsed and filtered. Productive Simpson clonality was computed per sample as the square root of Simpson's diversity index over productive rearrangements. Entries here come from immuneACCESS through TCRdb and include only in-frame sequences with V and J called. Some clones fail to appear in such tables; in the studies checked, an unresolved V gene covers under half of the shortfall, and the cause of the remainder is unknown. The DNA gave D and trimming, while V, J and clone size come from that table. The sample records about 82,000 clones, roughly 79% of which are singletons. About 40% of the sample rests with the top ten.

The junction shows trimming of 2 bases on V and 7 bases on J, and the gene matches do not reach 5 bases of it. CDR1 and CDR2 are read off the germline V gene (reference sequence) as GTSNPN and SVGIG. The CDR3 runs 15 residues from the cysteine to the phenylalanine. The CDR3 DNA has 45 bases and is translated from base 1. Whole blood was collected in K2EDTA tubes by collaborating institutions according to the institutions' own protocols. For TCRbeta analysis, collaborators shipped samples as frozen whole blood, isolated PBMCs, or DNA extracted from either of those sample types. On the study overall, not on this receptor specifically: The quantity of clinical and demographic metadata differed by source and by participant and was supplied without curation.

As to this clone: Its antigen specificity is not known. No base quality information exists; no much larger clone differs at one position.

The clonotype comes from a man at least 80 years old with acute or convalescent COVID-19. Material for sequencing was peripheral blood. The sequence joins TRBV30 to TRBJ1-6; 10 central nucleotides agree with TRBD1. The base sequence is TGTGCCTGGAGTAGAGGGGACAGGGGAAATTCACCCCTCCACTTT. Its translation is CAWSRGDRGNSPLHF.